This TCR beta chain stems from a study of identical twins. This clonotype has only a few counts. Its antigen remains unknown. V lost 5 bases, J lost 4 bases, and 7 bases stayed unmatched. Germline V lookup: CDR1 SGHVS, CDR2 FNYEAQ. This CDR3 comprises 14 residues. The study, taken as a whole, reports: Modelling approaches yielded underestimates of out-of-frame TCR alpha sharing between monozygotic twins. Those out-of-frame alpha sequences shared by twins showed an excess of low generation probability. Weaker excess sharing between twins was seen in beta out-of-frame sequences.

cDNA molecules carried unique molecular identifiers, and template switching added a universal primer site. TCRdb reanalysed the 5' RACE reads using MiXCR and keeps one entry per CDR3 protein. This table holds roughly 1.6 million distinct CDR3 sequences, about 32% found once. The receptor's source is a newborn girl in good health. The source material was cord blood. The chain is built from TRBV7-6 and TRBJ1-2, with 7 positions matching TRBD1. CDR3 protein: CASSQTGLSYGYTF. In nucleotides, the CDR3 is TGTGCCAGCAGCCAGACAGGGCTAAGCTATGGCTACACCTTC.